One and the same sample provided the 28 T cell receptor beta chains below, sequenced in a study of response to subunit inactivated influenza vaccine. TCRdb passed the RT-PCR reads through MiXCR, listing each CDR3 protein once. The sample gives 700,000 to 800,000 distinct CDR3 sequences, around 18% of which show up once; around 9.9% is in the top ten. Sequencing used PBMCs from blood, obtained 4 to 6 days after vaccination. The receptors were gathered from a middle-aged man who received an inactivated influenza vaccine.

This clonotype was detected a few times. This chain's CDR3 is CASSLVDYYEQYF. In DNA form, the CDR3 reads TGTGCCAGCAGCTTAGTCGATTACTACGAGCAGTACTTC. The chain links TRBV7-8 to TRBJ2-7; D is unclear. The CDR3 is 13 amino acids. Deletions cut 1 base from V and 3 bases from J, with 7 bases between. Looked up from germline, CDR1 is SGHVS and CDR2 is FQNEAQ.

Comment on this clonotype: It may be a read error: a sequence one base away is much more abundant. The chain joins TRBV20-1 to TRBJ2-1; D is unclear. Per the germline V gene, CDR1 is DFQATT and CDR2 is SNEGSKA (reference sequence). CDR3 length: 14 residues. This CDR3 is CSARDRSSYNEHFF. Here the CDR3 DNA reads TGCAGTGCTAGAGACAGAAGCTCCTACAATGAGCACTTCTTC.

This chain joins TRBV4-2 and TRBJ2-7; D gene uncertain. The germline gives CDR1 LGHNA, CDR2 YNFKEQ. The CDR3 runs 16 residues. V lost 0 bases and J lost 5, with 17 bases in between. As DNA, the CDR3 is TGTGCCAGCAGCCAAGACGGCCTCATCCAGCCCCACGAGCAGTACTTC. Translated: CASSQDGLIQPHEQYF.

This clonotype showed up just a few times. This chain uses TRBV7-9 with TRBJ2-5; TRBD2 might be the D (5 bases). V lost 4 bases and J lost 5, with 17 bases in between. Germline V gene sequence: CDR1 SEHNR, CDR2 FQNEAQ (reference sequence). The CDR3 has 15 amino acids. The CDR3 spells CASSSPVRDSETQYF. CDR3 DNA sequence: TGTGCCAGCAGCTCCCCGGTCCGGGATTCGGAGACCCAGTACTTC. The variable domain in full, completed from reference TRBV7-9 and TRBJ2-5, reads DTGVSQNPRHKITKRGQNVTFRCDPISEHNRLYWYRQTLGQGPEFLTYFQNEAQLEKSRLLSDRFSAERPKGSFSTLEIQRTEQGDSAMYLCASSSPVRDSETQYFGPGTRLLVL.

With respect to this clonotype: One base away lies a much larger clone, so this may be a sequencing read error. J is TRBJ2-3 and V is TRBV10-2; 11 bases agree with TRBD2. Per the germline V gene, CDR1 is WSHSY and CDR2 is SAAADI. J gave up 0 bases and V 4 bases, and 6 bases lay outside the gene matches. The CDR3 consists of 17 residues. The CDR3 DNA sequence: TGCGCCAGCAGTGTACTAGCGGGAGATGCTAGCACAGATACGCAGTATTTT. Translation gives CASSVLAGDASTDTQYF.

The sample holds a few counts of this clonotype. This rearrangement joins TRBV6-1 to TRBJ1-5, with D possibly matching TRBD1 (5 bases). This CDR3 comprises 15 residues. Deletions cut 6 bases from V and 1 base from J, with 13 bases between. Germline V gene sequence: CDR1 MNHNS, CDR2 SASEGT. The CDR3 sequence is CASRPRVGSNQPQHF. CDR3 sequence (DNA): TGTGCCAGCAGGCCCAGGGTTGGGAGCAATCAGCCCCAGCATTTT.

This clonotype was observed many times. The chain carries TRBV10-3 and TRBJ1-4; D is uncertain. Germline V gene sequence: CDR1 ENHRY, CDR2 SYGVKD. This CDR3 is 14 amino acids long. With 6 bases removed from V and 3 bases from J, the gap between germline ends came to 11 bases. The CDR3 coding sequence is TGTGCCATCAGGACGGACGGGCCTAATGAAAAACTGTTTTTT. This codes for CAIRTDGPNEKLFF.

This clonotype was seen only a few times. The V and J genes are TRBV20-1 and TRBJ2-1; 10 bases align to TRBD2. The junction had 3 bases not matched to a gene; V was cut back by 6 bases and J by 4 bases. The V gene's germline CDR1 is DFQATT and CDR2 SNEGSKA (reference sequence). This CDR3 contains 13 residues. The CDR3 nucleotides are TGCAGTGCCGGTAGCGGGGGGTACAATGAGCAGTTCTTC. The encoded protein is CSAGSGGYNEQFF.

This clonotype was seen more than once but under ten times. The chain combines TRBV5-1 with TRBJ1-2, with D perhaps TRBD1 (5 bases). The CDR3 consists of 15 residues. Trimming removed 0 bases at V and 4 bases at J, with 13 bases between. In germline, CDR1 is SGHRS, CDR2 YFSETQ. The CDR3 region is CASSLAQARGYGYTF. The CDR3 nucleotides read TGCGCCAGCAGCTTGGCACAGGCCCGCGGCTATGGCTACACCTTC.

This clonotype was detected ten times or more. J is TRBJ1-2 and V is TRBV29-1; no firm D call. This CDR3 is 12 amino acids long. Germline assignment: CDR1 SQVTM and CDR2 ANQGSEA. V was trimmed by 4 bases and J by 0 bases, leaving 6 bases between them. Here the CDR3 DNA reads TGCAGCGTTGTGTCTTCTAACTATGGCTACACCTTC. It codes for CSVVSSNYGYTF.

J is TRBJ2-5 and V is TRBV7-2; D is perhaps TRBD1 (6 bases). The germline gives CDR1 SGHTA, CDR2 FQGNSA. The V gene lost 5 bases and the J gene lost 5 bases, with 24 bases spanning the gap. The CDR3 runs 17 residues. CDR3 sequence reads: CASSPGVVREPWETQYF. CDR3 in DNA: TGTGCCAGCAGCCCAGGGGTTGTCAGAGAACCGTGGGAGACCCAGTACTTC. The variable domain in full, with the rest retrieved from reference TRBV7-2 and TRBJ2-5, is GAGVSQSPSNKVTEKGKDVELRCDPISGHTALYWYRQSLGQGLEFLIYFQGNSAPDKSGLPSDRFSAERTGGSVSTLTIQRTQQEDSAVYLCASSPGVVREPWETQYFGPGTRLLVL.

This clonotype was seen many times. This chain joins TRBV29-1 and TRBJ2-3, with D perhaps being TRBD1 or TRBD2 (5 bases each). Trimming took 6 bases from V and 4 from J, leaving 5 bases between them. Germline loops: CDR1 SQVTM, CDR2 ANQGSEA. The CDR3 extends over 10 amino acids. Written as DNA, the CDR3 is TGCAGCGTGGGGGCAGATACGCAGTATTTT. The encoded protein is CSVGADTQYF.

The J gene is TRBJ2-7, the V gene TRBV11-1, with 8 bases matching TRBD1. Trimming removed 5 bases from V and 2 bases from J; junction bases left unmatched: 11. This CDR3 is 16 amino acids long. In germline, CDR1 is SGHAT, CDR2 FQDESV (reference sequence). For the CDR3, the DNA is TGTGCCAGCAGCAGATCAGGGGGCGCGATCCCCTACGAGCAGTACTTC. Its translation: CASSRSGGAIPYEQYF.

The chain carries TRBV11-1 and TRBJ2-3, with 10 bases aligning to TRBD2. CDR3 length: 21 residues. In germline, CDR1 is SGHAT, CDR2 FQDESV (reference sequence). V trimming: 1 base; J trimming: 0 bases; junction bases outside the gene matches: 16. CDR3 DNA sequence: TGTGCCAGCAGCTTAGACGTTCGCCGGCTAGCGGGGGACACTAGCACAGATACGCAGTATTTT. It encodes CASSLDVRRLAGDTSTDTQYF.

The chain employs TRBV7-3 and TRBJ2-1; TRBD2 matches at 7 bases. Germline CDR1 SGHTA, CDR2 FQGTGA. Trimming removed 4 bases from V and 9 bases from J; junction bases left unmatched: 9. CDR3 length: 14 residues. CDR3 DNA: TGTGCCAGCAGCTCAGCGGGACCGGGCGCTGAGCAGTTCTTC. Translating gives CASSSAGPGAEQFF.

This clonotype was observed a single time. The chain combines TRBV14 with TRBJ2-1; D possibly corresponds to TRBD2 (6 bases). Trimming removed 4 bases from V and 6 bases from J, with 16 bases in between. Germline values: CDR1 SGHDN, CDR2 FVKESK. This CDR3 has 15 residues. As DNA, the CDR3 is TGTGCCAGCAGCCGGGACTTAGCGGTCCCCAATGAGCAGTTCTTC. The encoded protein is CASSRDLAVPNEQFF.

This chain joins TRBV10-3 and TRBJ2-7; 12 positions match TRBD2. Germline values: CDR1 ENHRY, CDR2 SYGVKD. Trimming cost V 3 bases and J 5 bases; bases outside gene matches: 8. The CDR3 runs 16 residues. The CDR3 reads CAISEDWTSGVNEQYF. CDR3 DNA: TGTGCCATCAGTGAAGACTGGACTAGCGGGGTTAACGAGCAGTACTTC.

The genes are TRBV20-1 and TRBJ2-1, with 9 positions matching TRBD2. The CDR3 is 15 residues long. Per the germline V gene, CDR1 is DFQATT and CDR2 is SNEGSKA (reference sequence). Unmatched junction bases numbered 7, after V lost 4 bases and J lost 3 bases. Here the CDR3 DNA reads TGCAGTGCTACCAAGCGGGGGGCCGTCTACAATGAGCAGTTCTTC. Translated, it gives CSATKRGAVYNEQFF.

This clonotype was observed a few times. J is TRBJ2-7 and V is TRBV7-9, with a tentative D call TRBD1 (5 bases). Between the trimmed V and J ends, which lost 1 base and 2 bases, there was a span of 15 bases. The CDR3 loop spans 16 amino acids. The germline CDR1 and CDR2 sequences are SEHNR and FQNEAQ (reference sequence). DNA for the CDR3: TGTGCCAGCAGCTTAGTAGTAAGACAGATCCCCTACGAGCAGTACTTC. It specifies CASSLVVRQIPYEQYF.

This clonotype was observed at least ten times. V usage is TRBV4-2 and J usage is TRBJ2-3; the D gene is possibly TRBD2 (6 bases). CDR1 LGHNA and CDR2 YNFKEQ come from the germline V gene. Deletions cut 7 bases from V and 2 bases from J, with 19 bases between. This CDR3 is built from 16 residues. CDR3 nucleotides: TGTGCCAGCACCCCCGGGACTGGGGGATTCACAGATACGCAGTATTTT. Translation gives CASTPGTGGFTDTQYF.

The sample holds many counts of this clonotype. The rearrangement joins TRBV20-1 to TRBJ2-7, with 11 bases matching TRBD2. CDR3 size: 14 residues. From germline, CDR1 is DFQATT and CDR2 SNEGSKA (reference sequence). Losses at the gene ends were 6 bases for V and 3 bases for J; bases not matched to a gene: 7. This CDR3 reads CSAKTGTSGYEQYF. CDR3 DNA sequence: TGCAGTGCAAAAACCGGGACTAGCGGCTACGAGCAGTACTTC.

The rearrangement joins TRBV5-1 to TRBJ2-1, with a possible D match to TRBD2 (6 bases). The CDR3 is 16 amino acids. Germline CDR1 is SGHRS and CDR2 is YFSETQ. Trimming cost V 7 bases and J 0 bases, with 17 bases left between them. CDR3 nucleotide sequence: TGCGCCAGCGGGCGAAATCCAGCGGGCTCCTACAATGAGCAGTTCTTC. As protein: CASGRNPAGSYNEQFF.

This clonotype has more than one count but fewer than ten. J is TRBJ2-5 and V is TRBV6-2 or TRBV6-3; TRBD2 aligns across 8 bases. V shed 2 bases and J 2 bases; nucleotides not matched to a gene: 22. This CDR3 is built from 21 residues. Germline loops: CDR1 MNHEY, CDR2 SVGEGT. DNA for the CDR3: TGTGCCAGCAGTTACCCGTCACTGAGGGAGGGGACTAGGACCCTACAAGAGACCCAGTACTTC. Its translation: CASSYPSLREGTRTLQETQYF.

The rearrangement links TRBV6-1 to TRBJ2-7, with a weak D call TRBD1 (6 bases). Trimming left V 7 bases short and J 2 bases short, with 12 bases between. In germline, CDR1 is MNHNS, CDR2 SASEGT. The CDR3 contains 13 residues. The CDR3 nucleotides are TGTGCCAGCACGCAGCAGGGGACCTACGAGCAGTACTTC. Its translation is CASTQQGTYEQYF.

In this sample, this clonotype turned up a few times. The V call is TRBV6-2 or TRBV6-3, the J call TRBJ2-7, with 11 positions matching TRBD1. V shed 7 bases, J shed 2 bases, and the junction held 7 bases outside the gene matches. The length of the CDR3 is 15 residues. In germline, CDR1 is MNHEY, CDR2 SVGEGT. The CDR3 region is CASNSGTGGTYEQYF. The CDR3 nucleotides read TGTGCCAGCAACTCCGGGACAGGGGGGACCTACGAGCAGTACTTC.

V gene TRBV7-8 combines with J gene TRBJ1-2, with 12 bases aligning to TRBD1. The CDR3 has 15 residues. Trimming cost V 4 bases and J 6 bases; bases outside gene matches: 6. Per the germline V gene, CDR1 is SGHVS and CDR2 is FQNEAQ. The CDR3 nucleotides read TGTGCCAGCAGCTGGTCCGGGACAGGGGGCGATGGCTACACCTTC. Protein: CASSWSGTGGDGYTF.

The chain has TRBV20-1 and TRBJ2-5; 14 bases agree with TRBD2. V gave up 3 bases and J gave up 5 bases; unmatched junction bases: 5. The CDR3 loop spans 15 amino acids. CDR1 and CDR2 from the germline V gene are DFQATT and SNEGSKA (reference sequence). CDR3 DNA sequence: TGCAGTGCTAGCCGACTAGCGGGAGGGAGGGAGACCCAGTACTTC. It yields the protein CSASRLAGGRETQYF.

This clonotype was counted between two and nine times. The chain joins TRBV4-3 to TRBJ2-2, with 9 bases identical to TRBD2. The germline gives CDR1 LGHNA, CDR2 YSLEER. The CDR3 is made up of 18 amino acids. Unmatched junction bases numbered 12, after V lost 0 bases and J lost 7 bases. CDR3: CASSQDLDEREVFGELFF. The CDR3 DNA follows: TGCGCCAGCAGCCAAGATCTAGACGAGCGGGAGGTTTTCGGGGAGCTGTTTTTT.